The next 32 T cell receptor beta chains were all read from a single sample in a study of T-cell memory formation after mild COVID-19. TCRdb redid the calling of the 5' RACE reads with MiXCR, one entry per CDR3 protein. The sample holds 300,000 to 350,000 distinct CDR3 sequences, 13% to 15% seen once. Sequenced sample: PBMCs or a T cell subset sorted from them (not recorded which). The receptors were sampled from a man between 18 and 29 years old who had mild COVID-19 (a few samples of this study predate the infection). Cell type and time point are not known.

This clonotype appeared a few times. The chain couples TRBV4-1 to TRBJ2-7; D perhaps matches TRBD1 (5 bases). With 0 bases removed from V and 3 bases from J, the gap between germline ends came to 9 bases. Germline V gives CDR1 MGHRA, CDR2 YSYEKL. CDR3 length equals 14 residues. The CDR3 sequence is CASSQDAGLYEQYF. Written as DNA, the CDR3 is TGCGCCAGCAGCCAAGATGCAGGGCTCTACGAGCAGTACTTC.

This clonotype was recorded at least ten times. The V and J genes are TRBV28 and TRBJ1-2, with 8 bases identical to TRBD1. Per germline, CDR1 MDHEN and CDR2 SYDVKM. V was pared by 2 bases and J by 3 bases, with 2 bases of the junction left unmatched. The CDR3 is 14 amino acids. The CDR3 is CASSLQGADYGYTF. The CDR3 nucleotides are TGTGCCAGCAGTTTACAGGGGGCTGACTATGGCTACACCTTC.

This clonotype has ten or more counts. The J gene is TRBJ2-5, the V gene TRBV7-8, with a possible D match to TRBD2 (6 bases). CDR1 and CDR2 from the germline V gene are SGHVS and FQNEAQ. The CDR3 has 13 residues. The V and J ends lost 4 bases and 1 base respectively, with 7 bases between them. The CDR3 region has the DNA TGTGCCAGCAGCTATAGCGGCCAAGAGACCCAGTACTTC. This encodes CASSYSGQETQYF.

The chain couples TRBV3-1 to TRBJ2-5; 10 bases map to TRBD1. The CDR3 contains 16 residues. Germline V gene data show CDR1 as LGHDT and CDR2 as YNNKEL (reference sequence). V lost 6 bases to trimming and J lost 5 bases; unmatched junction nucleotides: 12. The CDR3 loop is CASSLSGTGDWETQYF. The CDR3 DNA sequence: TGTGCCAGCAGTCTCTCCGGGACAGGGGACTGGGAGACCCAGTACTTC.

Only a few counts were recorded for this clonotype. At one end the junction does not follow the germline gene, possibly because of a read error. Here the CDR3 DNA reads TGCAGTGTACGTGTGCAGGGTAATTTACCCCTCCACTTT. Translation: CSVRVQGNLPLHF. J is TRBJ1-6 and V is TRBV20-1, with D possibly matching TRBD1 (5 bases). The CDR3 spans 13 residues. CDR1 DFQATT and CDR2 SNEGSKA come from the germline V gene (reference sequence).

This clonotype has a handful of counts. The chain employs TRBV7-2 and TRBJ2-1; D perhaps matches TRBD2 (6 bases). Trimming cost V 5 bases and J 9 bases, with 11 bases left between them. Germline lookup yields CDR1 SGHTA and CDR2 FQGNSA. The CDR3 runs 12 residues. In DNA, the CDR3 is TGTGCCAGCAGCCCCATCGGGGGTGAGCAGTTCTTC. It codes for CASSPIGGEQFF. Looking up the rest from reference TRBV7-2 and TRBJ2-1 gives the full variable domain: GAGVSQSPSNKVTEKGKDVELRCDPISGHTALYWYRQSLGQGLEFLIYFQGNSAPDKSGLPSDRFSAERTGGSVSTLTIQRTQQEDSAVYLCASSPIGGEQFFGPGTRLTVL.

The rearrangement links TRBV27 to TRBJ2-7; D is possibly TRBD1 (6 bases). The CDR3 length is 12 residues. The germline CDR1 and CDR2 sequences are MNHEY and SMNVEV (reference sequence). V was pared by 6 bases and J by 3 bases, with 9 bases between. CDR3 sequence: CASSDRYYEQYF. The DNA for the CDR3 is TGTGCCAGCAGCGACAGGTACTACGAGCAGTACTTC.

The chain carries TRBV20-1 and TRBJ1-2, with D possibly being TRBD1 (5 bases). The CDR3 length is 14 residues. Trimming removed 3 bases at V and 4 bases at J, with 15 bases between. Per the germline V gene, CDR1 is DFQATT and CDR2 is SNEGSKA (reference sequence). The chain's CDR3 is CSASPGGEAYGYTF. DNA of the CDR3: TGCAGTGCTAGCCCCGGAGGGGAAGCCTATGGCTACACCTTC.

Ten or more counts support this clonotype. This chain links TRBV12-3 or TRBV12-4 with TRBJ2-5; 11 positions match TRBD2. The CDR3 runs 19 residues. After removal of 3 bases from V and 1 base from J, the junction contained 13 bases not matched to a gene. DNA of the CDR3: TGTGCCAGCAGTTTCTTCTACTCTAGCGGGGGGCGACTCCAAGAGACCCAGTACTTC. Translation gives CASSFFYSSGGRLQETQYF.

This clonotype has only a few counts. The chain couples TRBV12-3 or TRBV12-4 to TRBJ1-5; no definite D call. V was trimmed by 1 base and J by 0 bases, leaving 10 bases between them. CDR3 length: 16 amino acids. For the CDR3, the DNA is TGTGCCAGCAGTTTAGAGCGGCAGTATAGCAATCAGCCCCAGCATTTT. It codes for CASSLERQYSNQPQHF.

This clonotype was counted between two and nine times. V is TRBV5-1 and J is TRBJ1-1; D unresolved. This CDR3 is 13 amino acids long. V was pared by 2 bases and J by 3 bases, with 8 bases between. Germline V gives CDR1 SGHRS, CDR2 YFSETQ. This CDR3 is CASSLGWDTEAFF. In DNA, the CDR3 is TGCGCCAGCAGCTTAGGATGGGACACTGAAGCTTTCTTT.

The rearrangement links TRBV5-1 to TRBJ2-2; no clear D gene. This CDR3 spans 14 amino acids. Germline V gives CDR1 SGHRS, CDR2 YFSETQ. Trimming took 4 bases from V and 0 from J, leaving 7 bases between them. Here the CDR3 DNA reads TGCGCCAGCAGCACTCCTACGAACACCGGGGAGCTGTTTTTT. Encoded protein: CASSTPTNTGELFF.

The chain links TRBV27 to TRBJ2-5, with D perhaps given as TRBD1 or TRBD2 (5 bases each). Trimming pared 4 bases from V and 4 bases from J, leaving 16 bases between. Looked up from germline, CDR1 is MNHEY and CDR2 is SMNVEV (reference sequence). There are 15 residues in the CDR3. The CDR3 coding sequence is TGTGCCAGCAGTTCCAGGGAGAAGATCGGAGAGACCCAGTACTTC. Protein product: CASSSREKIGETQYF.

The CDR3 protein is CASSGSGGWQPQHF. The CDR3 DNA follows: TGTGCCAGCAGTGGATCAGGGGGCTGGCAGCCCCAGCATTTT. This chain joins TRBV28 and TRBJ1-5; 8 bases are shared with TRBD1. This CDR3 has 14 residues. CDR1 and CDR2 (germline): MDHEN, SYDVKM. V lost 5 bases to trimming and J lost 7 bases; unmatched junction nucleotides: 7.

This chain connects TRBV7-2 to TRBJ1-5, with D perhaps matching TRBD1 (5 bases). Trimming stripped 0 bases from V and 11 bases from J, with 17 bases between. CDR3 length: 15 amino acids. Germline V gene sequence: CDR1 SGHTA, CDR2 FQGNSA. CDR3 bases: TGTGCCAGCAGCTTAGCGGGGACTACCGGTGGGACCCAGCATTTT. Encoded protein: CASSLAGTTGGTQHF.

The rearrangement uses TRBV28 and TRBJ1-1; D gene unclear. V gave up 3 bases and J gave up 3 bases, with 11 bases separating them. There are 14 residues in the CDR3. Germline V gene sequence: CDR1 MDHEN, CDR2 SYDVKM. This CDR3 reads CASSFAGGHTEAFF. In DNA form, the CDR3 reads TGTGCCAGCAGTTTCGCGGGAGGCCACACTGAAGCTTTCTTT. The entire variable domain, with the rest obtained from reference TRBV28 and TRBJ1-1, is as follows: DVKVTQSSRYLVKRTGEKVFLECVQDMDHENMFWYRQDPGLGLRLIYFSYDVKMKEKGDIPEGYSVSREKKERFSLILESASTNQTSMYLCASSFAGGHTEAFFGQGTRLTVV.

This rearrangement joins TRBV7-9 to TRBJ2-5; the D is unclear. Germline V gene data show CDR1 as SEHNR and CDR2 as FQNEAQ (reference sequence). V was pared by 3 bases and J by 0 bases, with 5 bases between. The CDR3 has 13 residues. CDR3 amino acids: CASSFGHQETQYF. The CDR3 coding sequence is TGTGCCAGCAGCTTCGGACACCAAGAGACCCAGTACTTC. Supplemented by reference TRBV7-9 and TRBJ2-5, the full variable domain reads DTGVSQNPRHKITKRGQNVTFRCDPISEHNRLYWYRQTLGQGPEFLTYFQNEAQLEKSRLLSDRFSAERPKGSFSTLEIQRTEQGDSAMYLCASSFGHQETQYFGPGTRLLVL.

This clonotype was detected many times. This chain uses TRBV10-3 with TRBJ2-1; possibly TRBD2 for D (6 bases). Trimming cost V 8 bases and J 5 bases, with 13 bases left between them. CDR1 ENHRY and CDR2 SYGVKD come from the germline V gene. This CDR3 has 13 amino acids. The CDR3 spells CAIPGVADNEQFF. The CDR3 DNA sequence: TGTGCCATCCCGGGGGTAGCGGACAATGAGCAGTTCTTC.

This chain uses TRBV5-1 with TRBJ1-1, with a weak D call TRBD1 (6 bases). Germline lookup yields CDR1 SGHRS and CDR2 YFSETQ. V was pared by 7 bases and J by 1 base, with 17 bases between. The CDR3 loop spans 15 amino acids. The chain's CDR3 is CASARGLGGNTEAFF. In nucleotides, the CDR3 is TGCGCCAGCGCTAGAGGATTAGGGGGGAACACTGAAGCTTTCTTT.

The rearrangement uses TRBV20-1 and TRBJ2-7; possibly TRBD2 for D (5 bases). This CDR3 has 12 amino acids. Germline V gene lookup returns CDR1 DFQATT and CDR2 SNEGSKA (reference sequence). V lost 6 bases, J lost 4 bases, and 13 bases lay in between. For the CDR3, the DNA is TGCAGTGCCGAGGGTTCCGGGTACGAGCAGTACGTC. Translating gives CSAEGSGYEQYV.

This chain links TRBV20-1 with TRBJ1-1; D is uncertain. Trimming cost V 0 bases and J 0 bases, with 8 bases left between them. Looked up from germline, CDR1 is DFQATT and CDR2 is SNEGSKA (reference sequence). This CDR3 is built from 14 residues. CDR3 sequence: CSARDRILNTEAFF. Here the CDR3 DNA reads TGCAGTGCTAGAGATCGGATCTTGAACACTGAAGCTTTCTTT.

CDR3 nucleotide sequence: TGCGCCAGCAGTGAGTCGGTGATTTCTTACTACAATGAGCAGTTCTTC. It yields the protein CASSESVISYYNEQFF. V gene TRBV10-1 combines with J gene TRBJ2-1, with D unclear. The CDR3 spans 16 residues. V lost 0 bases and J 3 bases, leaving 12 bases between the germline ends. Germline CDR1 is WNHNN and CDR2 is SYGVQD (reference sequence).

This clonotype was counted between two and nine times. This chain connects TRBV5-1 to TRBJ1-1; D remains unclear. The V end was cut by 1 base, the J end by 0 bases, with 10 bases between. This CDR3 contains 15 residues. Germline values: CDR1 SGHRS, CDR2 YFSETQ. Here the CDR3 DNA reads TGCGCCAGCAGCTTGTCTCCGGGATTGAACACTGAAGCTTTCTTT. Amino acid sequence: CASSLSPGLNTEAFF.

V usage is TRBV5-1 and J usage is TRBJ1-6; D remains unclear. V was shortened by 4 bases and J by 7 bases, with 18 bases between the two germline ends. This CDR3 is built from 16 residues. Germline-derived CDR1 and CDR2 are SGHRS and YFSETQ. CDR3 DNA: TGCGCCAGCAGCCCCTCGCCAGCCCTTGCCAATTCACCCCTCCACTTT. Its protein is CASSPSPALANSPLHF.

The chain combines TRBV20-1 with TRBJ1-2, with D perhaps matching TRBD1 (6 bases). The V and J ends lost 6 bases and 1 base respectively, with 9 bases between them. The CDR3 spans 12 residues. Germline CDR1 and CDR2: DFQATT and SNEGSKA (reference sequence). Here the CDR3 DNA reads TGCAGTGCCGTGGACAGTAACTATGGCTACACCTTC. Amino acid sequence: CSAVDSNYGYTF.

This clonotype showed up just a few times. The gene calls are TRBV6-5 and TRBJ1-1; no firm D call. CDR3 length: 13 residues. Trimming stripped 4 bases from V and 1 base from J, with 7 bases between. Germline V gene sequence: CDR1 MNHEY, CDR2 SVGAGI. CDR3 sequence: CASSSRTNTEAFF. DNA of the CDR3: TGTGCCAGCAGTTCCCGCACGAACACTGAAGCTTTCTTT.

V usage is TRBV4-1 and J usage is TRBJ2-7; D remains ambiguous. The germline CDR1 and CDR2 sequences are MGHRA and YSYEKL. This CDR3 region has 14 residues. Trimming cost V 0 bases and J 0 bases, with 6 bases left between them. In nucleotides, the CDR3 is TGCGCCAGCAGCCAAGAACCGGGCTCCTACGAGCAGTACGTC. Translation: CASSQEPGSYEQYV.

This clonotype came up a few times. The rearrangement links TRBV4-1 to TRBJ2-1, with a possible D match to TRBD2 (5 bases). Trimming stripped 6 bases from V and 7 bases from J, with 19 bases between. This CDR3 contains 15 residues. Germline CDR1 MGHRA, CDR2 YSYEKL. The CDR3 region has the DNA TGCGCCAGCAGGGGAGACACCAGAACCTTAAATGAGCAGTTCTTC. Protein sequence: CASRGDTRTLNEQFF.

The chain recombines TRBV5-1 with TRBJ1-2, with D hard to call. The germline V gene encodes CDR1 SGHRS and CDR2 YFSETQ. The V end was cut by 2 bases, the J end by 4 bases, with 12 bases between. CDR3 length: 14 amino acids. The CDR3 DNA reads TGCGCCAGCAGCTTTGACGGGAGCCCCTATGGCTACACCTTC. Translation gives CASSFDGSPYGYTF.

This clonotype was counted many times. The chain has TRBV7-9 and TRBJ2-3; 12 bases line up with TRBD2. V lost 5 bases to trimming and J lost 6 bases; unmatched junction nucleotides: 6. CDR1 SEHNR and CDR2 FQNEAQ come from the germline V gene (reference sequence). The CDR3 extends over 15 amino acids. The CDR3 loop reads CASSVRTSGADTQYF. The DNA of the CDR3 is TGTGCCAGCAGCGTGCGGACTAGCGGGGCGGATACGCAGTATTTT.

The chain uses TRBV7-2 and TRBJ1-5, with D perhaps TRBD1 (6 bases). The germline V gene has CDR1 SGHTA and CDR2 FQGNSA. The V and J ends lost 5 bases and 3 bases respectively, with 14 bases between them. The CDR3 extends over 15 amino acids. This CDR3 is CASSHWTEPNQPQHF. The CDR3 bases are TGTGCCAGCAGCCATTGGACAGAGCCCAATCAGCCCCAGCATTTT.

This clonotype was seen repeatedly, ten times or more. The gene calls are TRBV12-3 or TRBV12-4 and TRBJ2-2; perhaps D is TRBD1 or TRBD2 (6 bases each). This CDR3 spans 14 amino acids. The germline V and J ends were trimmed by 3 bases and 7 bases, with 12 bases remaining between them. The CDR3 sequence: CASSLYREDGELFF. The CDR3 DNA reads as TGTGCCAGCAGTTTGTACAGGGAGGACGGGGAGCTGTTTTTT.